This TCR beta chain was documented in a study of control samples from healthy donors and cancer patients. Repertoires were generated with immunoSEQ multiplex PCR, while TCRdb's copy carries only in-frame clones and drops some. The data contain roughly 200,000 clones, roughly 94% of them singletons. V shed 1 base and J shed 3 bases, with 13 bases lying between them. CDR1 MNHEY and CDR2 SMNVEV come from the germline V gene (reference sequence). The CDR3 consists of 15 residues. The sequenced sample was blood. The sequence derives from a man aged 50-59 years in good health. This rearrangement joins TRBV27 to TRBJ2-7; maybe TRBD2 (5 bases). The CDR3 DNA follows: TGTGCCAGCAGTTTATTCCCCGGGGAAGGCTACGAGCAGTACTTC. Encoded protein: CASSLFPGEGYEQYF.